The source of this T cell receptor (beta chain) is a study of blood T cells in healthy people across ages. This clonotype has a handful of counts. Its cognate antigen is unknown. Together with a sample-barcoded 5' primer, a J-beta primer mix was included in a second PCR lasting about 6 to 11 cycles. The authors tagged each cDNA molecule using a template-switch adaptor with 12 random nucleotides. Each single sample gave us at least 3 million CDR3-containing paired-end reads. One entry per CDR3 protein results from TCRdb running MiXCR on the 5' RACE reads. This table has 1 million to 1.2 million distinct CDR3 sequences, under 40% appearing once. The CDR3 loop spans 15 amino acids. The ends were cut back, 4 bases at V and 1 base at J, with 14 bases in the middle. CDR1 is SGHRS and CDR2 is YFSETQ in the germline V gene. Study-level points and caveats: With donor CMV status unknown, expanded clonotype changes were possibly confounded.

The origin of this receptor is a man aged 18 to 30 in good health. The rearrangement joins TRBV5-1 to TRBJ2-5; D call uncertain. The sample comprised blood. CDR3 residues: CASSGGVALQETQYF. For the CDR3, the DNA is TGCGCCAGCAGCGGTGGGGTGGCTCTCCAAGAGACCCAGTACTTC.